The 10 T cell receptor beta chains listed next were all sequenced from one sample in a study of blood T cells in healthy people across ages. Primed by a sample-barcoded 5' primer and a J-beta primer mix, a second PCR proceeded for 7 to 11 cycles. TCRdb re-derived calls from the 5' RACE reads in MiXCR, one entry per CDR3 protein. This table holds hundreds of thousands of distinct CDR3 sequences, 45% to 50% found once. The sequencing sample was made of blood. Receptor source: a woman aged 55 to 70 in good health.

The V gene is TRBV7-2, the J gene TRBJ2-2; 8 bases agree with TRBD2. Germline trimming cut 7 bases from V and 4 bases from J; bases unmatched to any gene: 8. This CDR3 region has 15 residues. Looked up from germline, CDR1 is SGHTA and CDR2 is FQGNSA. The CDR3 nucleotides read TGTGCCAGCAAAAACGGAGCGGGGGTCACCGGGGAGCTGTTTTTT. This sequence encodes CASKNGAGVTGELFF.

The rearrangement uses TRBV30 and TRBJ2-1, with 9 bases matching TRBD2. The germline CDR1 and CDR2 sequences are GTSNPN and SVGIG (reference sequence). Losses at the gene ends were 5 bases for V and 7 bases for J; bases not matched to a gene: 0. The CDR3 has 11 amino acids. CDR3 loop: CAWAGGNEQFF. Written as DNA, the CDR3 is TGTGCCTGGGCGGGGGGGAATGAGCAGTTCTTC.

The CDR3 loop reads CASSLGLTQYF. The DNA for the CDR3 is TGTGCCAGCAGCTTAGGGTTGACCCAGTACTTC. The chain recombines TRBV7-2 with TRBJ2-5, with no clear D. V was trimmed by 1 base and J by 7 bases, leaving 4 bases between them. In germline, CDR1 is SGHTA, CDR2 FQGNSA. CDR3 length: 11 residues. The full variable domain, in which reference TRBV7-2 and TRBJ2-5 provide the parts outside the CDR3, is GAGVSQSPSNKVTEKGKDVELRCDPISGHTALYWYRQSLGQGLEFLIYFQGNSAPDKSGLPSDRFSAERTGGSVSTLTIQRTQQEDSAVYLCASSLGLTQYFGPGTRLLVL.

With respect to this clonotype: An end of the junction differs from the germline gene, which may be a read error. The chain carries TRBV30 and TRBJ1-1, with D tentatively TRBD1 (5 bases). CDR3 length: 11 amino acids. Germline-derived CDR1 and CDR2 are GTSNPN and SVGIG (reference sequence). CDR3 region: CAGSARDEAFF. The DNA for the CDR3 is TGTGCCGGGAGTGCCCGGGACGAAGCTTTCTTT. The complete variable domain, with remaining parts taken from reference TRBV30 and TRBJ1-1, reads SQTIHQWPATLVQPVGSPLSLECTVEGTSNPNLYWYRQAAGRGLQLLFYSVGIGQISSEVPQNLSASRPQDRQFILSSKKLLLSDSGFYLCAGSARDEAFFGQGTRLTVV.

The CDR3 reads CASSQGGWDPSVNEQFF. CDR3 DNA: TGCGCCAGCAGCCAAGGTGGGTGGGATCCCTCGGTAAATGAGCAGTTCTTC. The rearrangement uses TRBV4-1 and TRBJ2-1; D not resolved. Trimming took 1 base from V and 7 from J, leaving 20 bases between them. CDR1 is MGHRA, CDR2 YSYEKL, per germline. The CDR3 sequence is 17 residues long.

As regards this clonotype: Possible read error: a much larger clone is one base away. The gene calls are TRBV7-3 and TRBJ2-3, with D possibly being TRBD2 (5 bases). The length of the CDR3 is 14 residues. The germline gives CDR1 SGHTA, CDR2 FQGTGA. Trimming took off 1 base at V and 1 base at J, with 6 bases between the two ends. CDR3 in DNA: TGTGCCAGCAGCTTAATCGGGGGCACAGATACGCAGTATTTT. As protein: CASSLIGGTDTQYF.

Turning to this clonotype: One end of the junction varies from germline; a read error may be responsible. The chain is built from TRBV4-3 and TRBJ2-3, with 7 bases lining up with TRBD2. The CDR3 contains 19 residues. Per the germline V gene, CDR1 is LGHNA and CDR2 is YSLEER. The CDR3 sequence: CASSPRWSSGQQGTDTQYF. The CDR3, as DNA: TGCGCTAGCAGCCCAAGGTGGAGTAGCGGGCAACAAGGGACAGATACGCAGTATTTT.

The V gene is TRBV6-2 or TRBV6-3, the J gene TRBJ2-4, with 10 bases matching TRBD2. The end of the DNA is better explained by TRBJ2-7, so the J call may be wrong. Germline V CDR1 and CDR2: MNHEY, SVGEGT. This CDR3 is 16 amino acids long. The CDR3: CASSYRRTSGSYEQYF. In DNA form, the CDR3 reads TGTGCCAGCAGTTACAGAAGGACTAGCGGCTCCTACGAGCAGTACTTC.

The chain carries TRBV20-1 and TRBJ2-7, with D maybe TRBD1 (5 bases). There are 13 residues in the CDR3. Deletions cut 4 bases from V and 5 bases from J, with 15 bases between. From germline, CDR1 is DFQATT and CDR2 SNEGSKA (reference sequence). The CDR3 DNA follows: TGCAGTGCTACGGGCAGGGCAGTCAACGAGCAGTACTTC. Translation gives CSATGRAVNEQYF.

The rearrangement links TRBV20-1 to TRBJ2-7; D uncertain. The CDR3 has 13 residues. Germline V gene sequence: CDR1 DFQATT, CDR2 SNEGSKA (reference sequence). With 3 bases removed from V and 1 base from J, the gap between germline ends came to 10 bases. This chain's CDR3 is CSASLQQSYEQYF. The CDR3 bases are TGCAGTGCTAGTCTCCAGCAGTCCTACGAGCAGTACTTC.